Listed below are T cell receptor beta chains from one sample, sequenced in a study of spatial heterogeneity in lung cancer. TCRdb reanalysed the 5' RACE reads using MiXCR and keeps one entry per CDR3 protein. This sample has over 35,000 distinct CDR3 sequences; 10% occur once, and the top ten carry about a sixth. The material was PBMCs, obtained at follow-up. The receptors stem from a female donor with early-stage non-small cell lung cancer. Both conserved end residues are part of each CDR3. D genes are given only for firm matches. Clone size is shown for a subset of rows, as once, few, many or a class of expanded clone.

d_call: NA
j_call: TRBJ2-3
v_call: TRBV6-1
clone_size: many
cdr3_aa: CASSELGARTDTQYF
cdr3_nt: TGTGCCAGCAGTGAACTCGGGGCCCGCACAGATACGCAGTATTTT

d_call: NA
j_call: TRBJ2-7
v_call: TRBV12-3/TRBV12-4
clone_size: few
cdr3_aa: CASSLSGRGVDEQYF
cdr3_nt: TGTGCCAGCAGTTTAAGCGGGCGCGGGGTCGACGAGCAGTACTTC

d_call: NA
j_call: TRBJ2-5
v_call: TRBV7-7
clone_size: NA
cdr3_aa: CASSSTFSQETQYF
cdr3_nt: TGTGCCAGCAGCTCCACCTTTTCTCAAGAGACCCAGTACTTC

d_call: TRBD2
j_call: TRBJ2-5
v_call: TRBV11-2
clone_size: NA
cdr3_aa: CASSLAAGGETQYF
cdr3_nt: TGTGCCAGCAGCTTAGCGGCGGGGGGGGAGACCCAGTACTTC

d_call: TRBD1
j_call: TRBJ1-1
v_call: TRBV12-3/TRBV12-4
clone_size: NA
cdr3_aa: CASSLTGGNSEAFF
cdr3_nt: TGTGCCAGCAGCCTGACAGGGGGAAACTCTGAAGCTTTCTTT

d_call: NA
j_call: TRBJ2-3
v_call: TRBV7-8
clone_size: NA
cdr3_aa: CASSLNRSPSRTDTQYF
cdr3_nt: TGTGCCAGCAGCTTAAATCGGAGTCCTTCCCGTACAGATACGCAGTATTTT

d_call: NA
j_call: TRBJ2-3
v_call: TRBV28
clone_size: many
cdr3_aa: CASSRDFTQYF
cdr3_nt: TGTGCCAGCAGTCGTGACTTTACGCAGTATTTT

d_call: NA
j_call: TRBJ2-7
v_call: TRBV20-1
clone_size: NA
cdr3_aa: CSARARQGYEQYF
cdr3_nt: TGCAGTGCTAGAGCGCGCCAGGGCTACGAGCAGTACTTC

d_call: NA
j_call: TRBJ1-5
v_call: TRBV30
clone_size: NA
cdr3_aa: CAWSHENNQPQHF
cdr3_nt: TGTGCCTGGAGTCATGAAAACAATCAGCCCCAGCATTTT

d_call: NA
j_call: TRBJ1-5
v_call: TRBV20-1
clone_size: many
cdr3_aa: CSARDRGRGWNQPQHF
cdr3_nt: TGCAGTGCTAGAGATCGAGGCAGGGGCTGGAATCAGCCCCAGCATTTT

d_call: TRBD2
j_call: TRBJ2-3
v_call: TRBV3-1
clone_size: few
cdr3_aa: CASSEKAGFTDTQYF
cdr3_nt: TGTGCCAGCAGCGAAAAAGCGGGGTTCACAGATACGCAGTATTTT

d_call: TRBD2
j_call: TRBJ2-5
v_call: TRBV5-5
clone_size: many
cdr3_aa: CASSLAGGAGETQYF
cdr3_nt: TGTGCCAGCAGCTTGGCCGGGGGGGCCGGTGAGACCCAGTACTTC